This TCR beta chain was observed in a study of T cells expressing NK-cell markers (dated by TCRdb to 2018 to 2020). Study-level background: Three sorted T-cell subsets (CD3+CD56+NKG2C+, CD3+CD56+NKG2C- and CD3+CD56-NKG2C+) from under 10 donors had their TCR beta-chain repertoires profiled. Of the eight sequenced donors, seven were found to be HCMV-seropositive and one was found to be HCMV-seronegative. The study sequenced eight donors, all healthy volunteers chosen at random: three men and five women. Illumina HiSeq 2000/2500, MiSeq or NextSeq was used to sequence libraries as 2 x 150 bp reads. Here is what the overall study found, with its caveats: In roughly 6 donors, the dominant CD3+CD56+NKG2C+ clonotypes ranked among the top 10 CD8+ clonotypes, making up roughly 1.0-8% of CD8+ T cells. It remained unclear whether the expanded NKG2C-expressing T cell clones were specific for HCMV antigens. Those dominant clonotypes were again the most abundant among CD3+CD56-NKG2C+ cells in a handful of donors, at roughly 28.3-65%.

The CDR3 sequence holds 15 residues, the cysteine and phenylalanine included. The DNA is unrecorded. From a lookup of the germline V gene (reference sequence), CDR1 and CDR2 are SGHKS and YYEKEE. With regard to this clonotype: The antigen this receptor binds is unknown.

HCMV serostatus was determined by detecting HCMV-specific IgG in serum with a commercial ELISA kit. Peripheral blood mononuclear cells were isolated from blood by Ficoll density gradient centrifugation. Sequencing instrument: Illumina HiSeq 2000. The TCR beta cDNA libraries were made using 5'RACE template switching, a step that added both a universal primer site and unique molecular identifiers. Priming for cDNA synthesis came from the TCR beta constant segment, and two successive PCR amplification steps followed. The paper's data handling went like this. MIGEC handled demultiplexing of the reads and grouping by UMI, while MiTCR was used to assemble and quantify clonotypes. To exclude erroneous sequences, only TCR cDNA sequences supported by at least two reads were retained. The tcR package was used for downstream repertoire analysis, and clonotypes were matched between fractions using CDR3 nucleotide sequence together with V segment. Antigen specificity was annotated against VDJdb with VDJmatch, allowing one amino acid substitution in CDR3. Following TCRdb reprocessing, every CDR3 protein sequence forms one entry, and DNA is not provided. None of the V and J calls come from the authors' own analysis; TCRdb made them. The record for this sample contains 500,000 to 700,000 distinct CDR3 sequences. The biggest ten clones account for around 4% of the sample.

The chain is assembled from TRBV5-5 and TRBJ2-7; TCRdb's D gene call, TRBD1, goes unchecked for lack of DNA. Input material: blood T cells: a sorted CD56 or NKG2C T cell subset, CD4+ or CD8+ T cells, or bulk PBMC T cells (not recorded which). This receptor was taken from a man between 18 and 35 years old in good health. Donor details come from another sample of the same person, matched by shared clones. The CDR3 in this case is CASSLWGGTTYEQYF.